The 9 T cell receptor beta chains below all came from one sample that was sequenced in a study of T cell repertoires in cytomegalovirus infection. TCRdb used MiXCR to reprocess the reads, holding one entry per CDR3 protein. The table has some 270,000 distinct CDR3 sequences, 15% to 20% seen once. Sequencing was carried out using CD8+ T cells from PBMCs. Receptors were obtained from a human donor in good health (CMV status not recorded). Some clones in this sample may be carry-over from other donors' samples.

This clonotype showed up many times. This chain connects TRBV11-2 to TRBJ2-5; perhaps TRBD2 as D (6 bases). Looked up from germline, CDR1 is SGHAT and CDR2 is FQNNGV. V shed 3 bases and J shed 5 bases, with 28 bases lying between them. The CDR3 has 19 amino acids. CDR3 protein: CASSFSGSFGTYGGETQYF. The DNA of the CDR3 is TGTGCCAGCAGCTTTTCGGGTTCGTTCGGGACCTACGGGGGTGAGACCCAGTACTTC. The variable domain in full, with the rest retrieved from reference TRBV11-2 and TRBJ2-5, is EAGVAQSPRYKIIEKRQSVAFWCNPISGHATLYWYQQILGQGPKLLIQFQNNGVVDDSQLPKDRFSAERLKGVDSTLKIQPAKLEDSAVYLCASSFSGSFGTYGGETQYFGPGTRLLVL.

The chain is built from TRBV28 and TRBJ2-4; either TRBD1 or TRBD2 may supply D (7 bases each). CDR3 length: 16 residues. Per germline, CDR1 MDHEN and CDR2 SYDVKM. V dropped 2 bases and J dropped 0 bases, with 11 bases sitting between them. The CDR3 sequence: CASSLTGEGAKNIQYF. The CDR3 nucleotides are TGTGCCAGCAGTTTAACAGGGGAGGGAGCCAAAAACATTCAGTACTTC.

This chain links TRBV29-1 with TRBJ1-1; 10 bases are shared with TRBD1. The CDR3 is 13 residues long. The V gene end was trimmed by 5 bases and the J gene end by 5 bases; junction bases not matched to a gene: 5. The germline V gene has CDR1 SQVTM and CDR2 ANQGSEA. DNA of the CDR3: TGCAGCGTTTTGACAGGGGGCCGTACTGAAGCTTTCTTT. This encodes CSVLTGGRTEAFF. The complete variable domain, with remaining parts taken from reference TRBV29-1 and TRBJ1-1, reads SAVISQKPSRDICQRGTSLTIQCQVDSQVTMMFWYRQQPGQSLTLIATANQGSEATYESGFVIDKFPISRPNLTFSTLTVSNMSPEDSSIYLCSVLTGGRTEAFFGQGTRLTVV.

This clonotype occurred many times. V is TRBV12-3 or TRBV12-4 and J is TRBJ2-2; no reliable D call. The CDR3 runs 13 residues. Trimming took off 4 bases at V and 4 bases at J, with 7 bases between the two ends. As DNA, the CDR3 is TGTGCCAGCAGTTACACAGCCACCGGGGAGCTGTTTTTT. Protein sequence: CASSYTATGELFF.

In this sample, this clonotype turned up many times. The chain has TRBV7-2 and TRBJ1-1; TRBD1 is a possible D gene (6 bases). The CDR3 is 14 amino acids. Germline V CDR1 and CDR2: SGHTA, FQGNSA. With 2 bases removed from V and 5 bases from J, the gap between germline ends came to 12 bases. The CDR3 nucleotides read TGTGCCAGCAGCTTACAGGGGACAACGACTGAAGCTTTCTTT. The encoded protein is CASSLQGTTTEAFF.

CDR3 residues: CSARGSGPDYEQYF. The CDR3 region has the DNA TGCAGTGCTAGAGGTTCAGGGCCCGACTACGAGCAGTACTTC. This chain links TRBV20-1 with TRBJ2-7; D is perhaps TRBD1 (5 bases). Per germline, CDR1 DFQATT and CDR2 SNEGSKA (reference sequence). The CDR3 covers 14 residues. With 1 base removed from V and 3 bases from J, the gap between germline ends came to 13 bases.

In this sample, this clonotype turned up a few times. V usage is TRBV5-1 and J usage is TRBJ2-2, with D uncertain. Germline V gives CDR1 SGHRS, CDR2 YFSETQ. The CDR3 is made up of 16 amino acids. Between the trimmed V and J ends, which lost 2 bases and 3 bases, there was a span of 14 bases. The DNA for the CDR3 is TGCGCCAGCAGCTTAGTCTTTCTCCAGGACACCGGGGAGCTGTTTTTT. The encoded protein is CASSLVFLQDTGELFF.

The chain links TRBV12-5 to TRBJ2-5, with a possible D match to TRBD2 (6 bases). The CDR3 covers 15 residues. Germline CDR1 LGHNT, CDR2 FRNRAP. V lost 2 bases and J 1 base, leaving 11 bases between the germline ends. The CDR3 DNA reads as TGTGCTAGTGGTTTGAACGGGGGAATCCAAGAGACCCAGTACTTC. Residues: CASGLNGGIQETQYF. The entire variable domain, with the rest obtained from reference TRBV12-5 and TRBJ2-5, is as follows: DARVTQTPRHKVTEMGQEVTMRCQPILGHNTVFWYRQTMMQGLELLAYFRNRAPLDDSGMPKDRFSAEMPDATLATLKIQPSEPRDSAVYFCASGLNGGIQETQYFGPGTRLLVL.

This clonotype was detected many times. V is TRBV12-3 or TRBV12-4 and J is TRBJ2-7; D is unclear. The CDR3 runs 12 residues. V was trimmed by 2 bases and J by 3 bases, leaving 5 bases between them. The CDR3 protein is CASSLNGYEQYF. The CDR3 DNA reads TGTGCCAGCAGTTTAAACGGCTACGAGCAGTACTTC.